These T cell receptor beta chains were read from a single sample in a study of OX40 agonist ivuxolimab in advanced cancers. TCRdb's copy holds only in-frame clones and misses some; the assay was immunoSEQ multiplex PCR. Seen here are more than 10,000 clones, under 80% observed once, and the top ten hold under 30%. Sequenced material: CD4+ or CD8+ T cells sorted from blood, taken in a trial of the OX40 agonist ivuxolimab. Receptors were obtained from an adult with an advanced solid tumor such as melanoma, head and neck, liver or kidney cancer. CDR3s include the opening cysteine and the closing phenylalanine or tryptophan. The order of the fields is J gene, clone size, V gene, D gene, CDR3 DNA, CDR3 protein. The D gene is left open where the match is weak. Rows may omit the clone size; those that give it use once, few, many or a size class.

>TRBJ2-2|-|TRBV2|TRBD2
TGTGCCAGCACCGGGACTAGCGGGAGGGCAGGGGAGCTGTTTTTT
CASTGTSGRAGELFF
>TRBJ1-2|-|TRBV14|-
TGTGCCAGCAGCCAAACTTCTAGGGCAAACTATGGCTACACCTTC
CASSQTSRANYGYTF
>TRBJ2-7|-|TRBV6-5|TRBD1
TGTGCCAGCAGTGCTGTCCGGGACAGCTTCTACGAGCAGTACTTC
CASSAVRDSFYEQYF
>TRBJ1-5|-|TRBV28|-
TGTGCCAGCAGTTTCCCTTTGGGTTACCAGCCCCAGCATTTT
CASSFPLGYQPQHF
>TRBJ1-3|-|TRBV9|-
TGTGCCAGCAGCGTAGATGCGGGGACTGGAAACACCATATATTTT
CASSVDAGTGNTIYF
>TRBJ1-5|-|TRBV28|-
TGTGCCAGTAGCTATAATCAGCCCCAGCATTTT
CASSYNQPQHF
>TRBJ2-5|-|TRBV19|-
TGTGCCAGTAGTGGGGACGTTCAGGGGACCCAGTACTTC
CASSGDVQGTQYF
>TRBJ1-3|-|TRBV28|TRBD1
TGTGCCAGCAGTTTTTATAGGGACAGCCCAGGAAACACCATATATTTT
CASSFYRDSPGNTIYF
>TRBJ2-2|once|TRBV7-9|-
TGTGCCAGCACCCCGGAGGTTCGGGACACCGGGGAGCTGTTTTTT
CASTPEVRDTGELFF
>TRBJ2-5|-|TRBV7-9|TRBD2
TGTGCCAGCAGCTCCTCTAGCGGGATAGAGACCCAGTACTTC
CASSSSSGIETQYF
>TRBJ2-3|-|TRBV28|TRBD2
TGTGCCAGCAGTTCTCTAGCGGCGGTAACAGATACGCAGTATTTT
CASSSLAAVTDTQYF
>TRBJ1-5|-|TRBV2|-
TGTGCCAGCCGTGTGGACAGTAGCAATCAGCCCCAGCATTTT
CASRVDSSNQPQHF
>TRBJ1-4|-|TRBV4-2|-
TGTGCCAGCAGCATGACGCGGACTAATGAAAAACTGTTTTTT
CASSMTRTNEKLFF
>TRBJ2-1|-|TRBV29-1|TRBD2
TGCAGCGTTGTTCCTAGCGGGAGTTGGAATGAGCAGTTCTTC
CSVVPSGSWNEQFF
>TRBJ2-7|few|TRBV7-9|TRBD1
TGTGCCAGCAGCTCGTACAGGGGCGATGAGCAGTACTTC
CASSSYRGDEQYF
>TRBJ1-1|-|TRBV25-1|-
TGTGCCAGCAGTGAATCGGACCCAGGAGACACTGAAGCTTTCTTT
CASSESDPGDTEAFF
>TRBJ2-7|-|TRBV7-9|TRBD2
TGTGCCAGCAGCTTAGCTAGCGGGGTGGACGAGCAGTACTTC
CASSLASGVDEQYF
>TRBJ2-2|once|TRBV28|-
TGTGCCAGCAGTTTACACGCTCAGGTCTTTCGGGTTTTT
CASSLHAQVFRVF
>TRBJ1-1|-|TRBV5-6|TRBD1
TGTGCCAGCAGCTTGACAGGGGCGAATGAAGCTTTCTTT
CASSLTGANEAFF
>TRBJ1-1|once|TRBV7-2|-
TGTGCCAGCAGCCATAACCGACTCTCAGGCCTGAACACTGAAGCTTTCTTT
CASSHNRLSGLNTEAFF
>TRBJ2-5|-|TRBV29-1|-
TGCAGCGTTGAAGAGGGTGCAGGGTTTCGAACCGAAGAGACCCAGTACTTC
CSVEEGAGFRTEETQYF
>TRBJ2-7|-|TRBV11-2|-
TGTGCCAGCAGCTTAGGGGACTCCTACGAGCAGTACTTC
CASSLGDSYEQYF
>TRBJ1-2|-|TRBV27|-
TGTGCCAGCAGCCCCGCAGGGAGTTTGGACTATGGCTACACCTTC
CASSPAGSLDYGYTF
>TRBJ1-1|once|TRBV6-5|TRBD1
TGTGCCAGCAGTTGGACAGGGTCTAACACTGAAGCTTTCTTT
CASSWTGSNTEAFF
>TRBJ2-7|-|TRBV18|-
TGTGCCAGCTCACCACCGAATCCCCAATCCTACGAGCAGTACTTC
CASSPPNPQSYEQYF
>TRBJ2-1|-|TRBV27|-
TGTGCCAGCAGCATTGGGGGGCGCTACAATGAGCAGTTCTTC
CASSIGGRYNEQFF
>TRBJ1-5|-|TRBV4-2|-
TGTGCCAGCAGCCAAGGAACGGATAGCAATCAGCCCCAGCATTTT
CASSQGTDSNQPQHF
>TRBJ2-1|-|TRBV28|-
TGTGCCAGCTTTGGGGTAGCGGAGGACAATGAGCAGTTCTTC
CASFGVAEDNEQFF
>TRBJ1-5|-|TRBV28|-
TGTGCCAGCAGTTTATTGGCAGGACTAGCGGAGTCTAGCAATCAGCCCCAGCATTTT
CASSLLAGLAESSNQPQHF
>TRBJ2-1|-|TRBV7-2|-
TGTGCCAGCAGCTTAAAGCCCATCTCACCCAATGAGCAGTTCTTC
CASSLKPISPNEQFF
>TRBJ1-5|-|TRBV9|-
TGTGCCAGCAGCGTAGGGGACAAACAGCCCCAGCATTTT
CASSVGDKQPQHF
>TRBJ1-5|-|TRBV28|-
TGTGCCAGCAGTCTCTTCCCCTCAGTTACCGGAGATCAGCCCCAGCATTTT
CASSLFPSVTGDQPQHF
>TRBJ1-1|-|TRBV13|-
TGTGCCAGCAGCTCCTGGGGTGGACCGCAAATCGACAGGGAAGCTTTCTTT
CASSSWGGPQIDREAFF
>TRBJ2-6|-|TRBV7-6|-
TGTGCCAGCAGCCCAATTTTCTCTGGGGCCAACGTCCTGACTTTC
CASSPIFSGANVLTF
>TRBJ2-2|-|TRBV7-2|TRBD2
TGTGCCGGCAGCACTAGCGGGAGGGCCCCCGGGGAGCTGTTTTTT
CAGSTSGRAPGELFF
>TRBJ2-7|-|TRBV4-1|-
TGCGCCAGCAGCCAAAAAATTGGACCCTACGAGCAGTACTTC
CASSQKIGPYEQYF
>TRBJ1-2|-|TRBV4-3|TRBD1
TGCGCCAGCAGCCAAGATCCCGGACAGGGCAACTATGGCTACACCTTC
CASSQDPGQGNYGYTF
>TRBJ2-3|-|TRBV9|-
TGTGCCAGCAGCGTAGTGTTGGAAACTAGCACAGATACGCAGTATTTT
CASSVVLETSTDTQYF
>TRBJ2-7|-|TRBV5-4|TRBD1
TGTGCCAGCAGCTTGGACAGGGGCTACGAGCAGTACTTC
CASSLDRGYEQYF
>TRBJ2-7|few|TRBV28|-
TGTGCCAGCAGTACCACTCCACCCTACGAGCAGTACTTC
CASSTTPPYEQYF
>TRBJ2-2|once|TRBV27|TRBD1
TGTGCCAGCAGCCGACAGGGGTCTCTTGGGGGGGAGCTGTTTTTT
CASSRQGSLGGELFF
>TRBJ2-5|-|TRBV6-5|-
TGTGCCAGCAGTTACAGTAAGAGGGGAGGGACCCAGTACTTC
CASSYSKRGGTQYF
>TRBJ2-7|-|TRBV10-3|-
TGTGCCATCAGTGAGCAACAGGGAGGCGAGCAGTACTTC
CAISEQQGGEQYF
>TRBJ2-6|-|TRBV6-1|TRBD1
TGTGCCAGCAGTGAAGCGCTTGACAGGGGGCAGACAGGGGCCAACGTCCTGACTTTC
CASSEALDRGQTGANVLTF